Sequencing of this TCR beta chain was carried out in a study of T cell responses to AZD1222 COVID-19 vaccine. Note on this clone: Its matching antigen is unknown.

Profiling relied on immunoSEQ multiplex PCR, and the TCRdb table lists in-frame clones only, not all of them. The profile covers 200,000 to 250,000 clones, with 85% to 95% appearing a single time and 1% taken by the ten largest. The CDR3 consists of 15 residues. Per germline, CDR1 MGHRA and CDR2 YSYEKL. V lost 0 bases and J lost 7, with 10 bases in between. The study, taken as a whole, reports: Along spike, vaccine-associated CD4 TCRs were found throughout, with dominance at 160-218 and 743-854.

The V gene is TRBV4-1, the J gene TRBJ1-6; no clear D. The source of this sequence is an adult in good health. The sample here was peripheral blood, taken on day 0 of MenACWY control vaccination. CDR3 sequence: CASSQDHGRNSPLHF. The CDR3, as DNA: TGCGCCAGCAGCCAAGATCATGGCAGGAATTCACCCCTCCACTTT.